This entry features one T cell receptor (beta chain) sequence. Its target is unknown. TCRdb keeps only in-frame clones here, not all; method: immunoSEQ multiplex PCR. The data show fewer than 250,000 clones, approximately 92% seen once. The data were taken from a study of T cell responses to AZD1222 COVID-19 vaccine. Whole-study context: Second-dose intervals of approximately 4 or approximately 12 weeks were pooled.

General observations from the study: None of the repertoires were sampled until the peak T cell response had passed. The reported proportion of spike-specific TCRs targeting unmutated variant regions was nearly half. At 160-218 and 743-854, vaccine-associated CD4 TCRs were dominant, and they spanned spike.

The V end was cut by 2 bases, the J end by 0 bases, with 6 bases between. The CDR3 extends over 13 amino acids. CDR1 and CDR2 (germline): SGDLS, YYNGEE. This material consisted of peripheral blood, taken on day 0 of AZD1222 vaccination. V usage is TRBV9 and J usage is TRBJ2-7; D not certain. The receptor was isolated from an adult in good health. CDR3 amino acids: CASSVGDSYEQYF. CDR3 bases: TGTGCCAGCAGCGTTGGGGACTCCTACGAGCAGTACTTC.